The 19 T cell receptor beta chains below all came from one sample that was sequenced in a study of tumor-infiltrating lymphocytes in oesophageal squamous cell carcinoma. TCRdb analysed the PCR reads with MiXCR anew, one entry per CDR3 protein. The sample has about 12,000 distinct CDR3 sequences, 50% to 70% seen once; the top ten hold roughly 30%. Sequenced material: esophageal tumor tissue. The receptors derive from a female donor with esophageal squamous cell carcinoma.

The chain combines TRBV6-1 with TRBJ2-3, with D possibly TRBD2 on 6 matching bases. Germline V CDR1 and CDR2: MNHNS, SASEGT. The CDR3 is made up of 15 amino acids. V shed 5 bases and J shed 6 bases, with 18 bases lying between them. The CDR3 DNA follows: TGTGCCAGCAGTTACCTTAGCGGTTCTAGCGATACGCAGTATTTT. Amino acids: CASSYLSGSSDTQYF.

The rearrangement links TRBV7-3 to TRBJ2-1; 10 bases line up with TRBD2. V gave up 5 bases and J gave up 10 bases; unmatched junction bases: 14. The germline V gene encodes CDR1 SGHTA and CDR2 FQGTGA. The length of the CDR3 is 16 residues. The CDR3 loop reads CASSQDTSGRAREQFF. CDR3 nucleotide sequence: TGTGCCAGCAGCCAAGATACCAGCGGGAGGGCCAGGGAGCAGTTCTTC.

V and J are TRBV24-1 and TRBJ2-4; D possibly corresponds to TRBD2 (6 bases). The assigned J gene may be wrong: the sequence end matches TRBJ2-7 better. The CDR3 is 14 residues long. CDR1 is KGHDR and CDR2 is SFDVKD in the germline V gene. The DNA for the CDR3 is TGTGCCACCATCCACGGAGGGAGTAGGTACGAGCAGTACTTC. Its translation: CATIHGGSRYEQYF.

This chain uses TRBV7-3 with TRBJ2-6; D is ambiguous. The J call may be incorrect, as the DNA end agrees better with TRBJ2-7. CDR1 SGHTA and CDR2 FQGTGA come from the germline V gene. The CDR3 covers 13 residues. The CDR3 DNA sequence: TGTGCCAGCAGCTTAAGGACGGACTACGAGCAGTACTTC. This codes for CASSLRTDYEQYF.

V usage is TRBV7-2 and J usage is TRBJ2-3, with a weak D call TRBD2 (6 bases). Germline assignment: CDR1 SGHTA and CDR2 FQGNSA. V was clipped by 5 bases and J by 3 bases, with 12 bases between them. This CDR3 spans 14 amino acids. The CDR3 DNA reads as TGTGCCAGCAGCGAACGGGAGCGGACAGATACGCAGTATTTT. It is translated as CASSERERTDTQYF.

The table lists this clonotype with a few counts. The rearrangement uses TRBV7-6 and TRBJ2-7; D unclear. The J call may be in error: the DNA end matches TRBJ2-5 better. CDR3 length equals 11 residues. Germline CDR1 is SGHVS and CDR2 is FNYEAQ. CDR3 sequence: CASSVGETQYF. Here the CDR3 DNA reads TGTGCCAGCAGCGTTGGAGAGACCCAGTACTTC.

The V gene is TRBV7-6, the J gene TRBJ2-5; 11 bases agree with TRBD1. This CDR3 region has 16 residues. The trim removed 5 bases at V and 5 bases at J, leaving 10 bases unmatched. Germline CDR1 reads SGHVS; CDR2 reads FNYEAQ. CDR3 bases: TGTGCCAGCAGCCCCGGGACAGGGGGACTGAGGGAGACCCAGTACTTC. This translates into CASSPGTGGLRETQYF.

As regards this clonotype: Relative to the germline gene, one junction end is altered; a read error may explain this. V is TRBV5-1 and J is TRBJ1-6; D is undetermined. This CDR3 comprises 12 residues. Per germline, CDR1 SGHRS and CDR2 YFSETQ. CDR3: CASSLGDYEQYF. The CDR3 DNA reads TGCGCCAGCAGCTTGGGCGACTACGAGCAGTACTTT.

The chain is built from TRBV28 and TRBJ2-4, with D possibly called TRBD1 or TRBD2 (6 bases each). Judging by the DNA end, TRBJ2-7 fits better; the J call may be wrong. The CDR3 totals 14 residues. Germline V gene lookup returns CDR1 MDHEN and CDR2 SYDVKM. This chain's CDR3 is CASHPPGAPYEQYF. The CDR3 region has the DNA TGTGCCAGCCATCCTCCGGGGGCCCCCTACGAGCAGTACTTC.

Comments on this clonotype: One junction end does not reproduce the germline sequence, and a read error may be involved. The chain uses TRBV7-6 and TRBJ2-6, with D tentatively TRBD1 (5 bases). This CDR3 contains 13 residues. CDR1 and CDR2 from the germline V gene are SGHVS and FNYEAQ. CDR3 in amino acids: CASRRQIDSPLHF. The DNA of the CDR3 is TGTGCCAGCCGGCGACAGATCGATTCACCCCTCCACTTC. Variable domain in full (rest from reference TRBV7-6 and TRBJ2-6): GAGVSQSPRYKVTKRGQDVALRCDPISGHVSLYWYRQALGQGPEFLTYFNYEAQQDKSGLPNDRFSAERPEGSISTLTIQRTEQRDSAMYRCASRRQIDSPLHFGAGSRLTVL.

This clonotype was counted only a few times. V is TRBV7-3 and J is TRBJ2-3; D may be TRBD1 (8 bases). The J call may be faulty, since TRBJ2-5 better matches the DNA end. CDR1 is SGHTA, CDR2 FQGTGA, per germline. The CDR3 runs 14 residues. The CDR3 region is CASSPRGRGETQYF. CDR3 DNA sequence: TGTGCCAGCAGCCCCAGGGGGCGGGGGGAGACCCAGTACTTC.

This clonotype was seen a handful of times. The chain combines TRBV5-4 with TRBJ1-1; D is perhaps TRBD1 (5 bases). The V end lost 0 bases, the J end lost 5 bases, and 11 bases lay between the germline ends. Germline values: CDR1 SGHNT, CDR2 YYREEE (reference sequence). The CDR3 spans 14 residues. CDR3 sequence: CASSLDGAVTEAFF. Written as DNA, the CDR3 is TGTGCCAGCAGCTTGGATGGGGCGGTAACTGAAGCTTTCTTT.

The rearrangement uses TRBV7-2 and TRBJ2-5; D is ambiguous. V dropped 2 bases and J dropped 5 bases, with 12 bases sitting between them. This CDR3 region has 14 residues. The germline V gene encodes CDR1 SGHTA and CDR2 FQGNSA. Here the CDR3 reads CASSLMGRAETQYF. The CDR3 DNA reads TGTGCCAGCAGCTTAATGGGAAGGGCTGAGACCCAGTACTTC.

The DNA for the CDR3 is TGTGCCAGTAGTATCGGGACCCTTTACCAAGAGACCCAGTACTTC. It is translated as CASSIGTLYQETQYF. This chain joins TRBV19 and TRBJ2-5; the D gene could be TRBD1 or TRBD2 (5 bases each). V gave up 3 bases and J gave up 0 bases, with 11 bases separating them. Per the germline V gene, CDR1 is LNHDA and CDR2 is SQIVND (reference sequence). The CDR3 contains 15 residues.

The V call is TRBV12-3 or TRBV12-4, the J call TRBJ2-3; TRBD2 agrees at 10 bases. The end of the DNA is better explained by TRBJ2-7, so the J call may be wrong. This CDR3 has 14 residues. Written as DNA, the CDR3 is TGTGCCAGCAGTTTTACGAGACTAGCGGGCGAGCAGTACTTC. As protein: CASSFTRLAGEQYF.

The chain uses TRBV7-6 and TRBJ2-1; D might be TRBD2 (5 bases). V shed 5 bases and J shed 0 bases, with 11 bases lying between them. CDR3 length equals 15 residues. Per the germline V gene, CDR1 is SGHVS and CDR2 is FNYEAQ. The CDR3 nucleotides are TGTGCCAGCAGCGCCGGAGCGGACTCCTACAATGAGCAGTTCTTC. Translated, it gives CASSAGADSYNEQFF.

This clonotype is classed as medium-sized. The rearrangement joins TRBV10-3 to TRBJ1-2; no clear D. The CDR3 runs 14 residues. CDR1 is ENHRY and CDR2 is SYGVKD in the germline V gene. V shed 3 bases and J shed 2 bases, with 10 bases lying between them. The CDR3 region is CAISELPENYGYTF. CDR3 nucleotides: TGTGCCATCAGTGAACTTCCAGAGAACTATGGCTACACCTTC.

This clonotype has a count of ten or more. CDR3 sequence: CVSSKGSSGDTQYF. The CDR3, as DNA: TGTGTTAGCTCAAAAGGTTCTTCGGGAGATACGCAGTATTTT. This chain links TRBV6-1 with TRBJ2-3, with D hard to call. The CDR3 loop spans 14 amino acids. The germline V gene encodes CDR1 MNHNS and CDR2 SASEGT.

This chain links TRBV2 with TRBJ2-5; maybe TRBD1 (6 bases). With the DNA end fitting TRBJ2-1 better, the J assignment may be wrong. The CDR3 sequence is 11 residues long. Germline V lookup: CDR1 SNHLY, CDR2 FYNNEI. The CDR3 DNA is TGTGCCAGCAGTTATGACAGGTGGCAGTTCTTC. Amino acid sequence: CASSYDRWQFF.